The 10 T cell receptor beta chains listed next were all sequenced from one sample in a study of blood T cell repertoires in COVID-19. Measured with immunoSEQ multiplex PCR; TCRdb has only the in-frame clones, and not every one. The sample lists under 300,000 clones; 83% were seen once. Source material: peripheral blood. The receptors were sampled from a human donor in a cohort sampled during active COVID-19.

V usage is TRBV19 and J usage is TRBJ2-2; a weak D match, TRBD2 (6 bases). The CDR3 has 14 amino acids. CDR1 is LNHDA and CDR2 is SQIVND in the germline V gene (reference sequence). V lost 3 bases and J lost 4, with 9 bases in between. CDR3: CASSIFGGTGELFF. Written as DNA, the CDR3 is TGTGCCAGTAGTATTTTCGGGGGCACCGGGGAGCTGTTTTTT. The full variable domain, completed using reference TRBV19 and TRBJ2-2, is DGGITQSPKYLFRKEGQNVTLSCEQNLNHDAMYWYRQDPGQGLRLIYYSQIVNDFQKGDIAEGYSVSREKKESFPLTVTSAQKNPTAFYLCASSIFGGTGELFFGEGSRLTVL.

This clone was detected only once. V and J are TRBV5-1 and TRBJ1-1; 7 bases are a match to TRBD1. This CDR3 is 15 amino acids long. CDR1 and CDR2 (germline): SGHRS, YFSETQ. J lost 4 bases, V lost 2 bases, and 8 bases had no gene match. CDR3 in amino acids: CASSFDREIFTEAFF. CDR3 DNA sequence: TGCGCCAGCAGCTTCGACAGGGAAATTTTCACTGAAGCTTTCTTT.

This rearrangement joins TRBV6-5 to TRBJ1-6, with unresolved D. This CDR3 comprises 13 residues. Germline CDR1 is MNHEY and CDR2 is SVGAGI. V was shortened by 9 bases and J by 3 bases, with 9 bases between the two germline ends. The CDR3: CASWGVYNSPLHF. The CDR3 bases are TGTGCCAGTTGGGGAGTCTATAATTCACCCCTCCACTTT.

This chain connects TRBV5-4 to TRBJ2-5, with D possibly TRBD1 on 5 matching bases. Per germline, CDR1 SGHNT and CDR2 YYREEE (reference sequence). This CDR3 is 15 amino acids long. V was clipped by 4 bases and J by 1 base, with 14 bases between them. Written as DNA, the CDR3 is TGTGCCAGCAGCCGTAGAGTAAGGGGCCAAGAGACCCAGTACTTC. This encodes CASSRRVRGQETQYF.

The CDR3 protein is CAISESTVTYEQYF. CDR3 DNA: TGTGCCATCAGTGAGTCTACGGTTACCTACGAGCAGTACTTC. J is TRBJ2-7 and V is TRBV10-3; D unclear. The V and J ends lost 0 bases and 2 bases respectively, with 8 bases between them. Germline CDR1 ENHRY, CDR2 SYGVKD. The CDR3 spans 14 residues.

The genes are TRBV19 and TRBJ1-5; possibly TRBD1 for D (6 bases). CDR1 is LNHDA and CDR2 is SQIVND in the germline V gene (reference sequence). V gave up 7 bases and J gave up 6 bases, with 19 bases separating them. The CDR3 extends over 15 amino acids. The chain's CDR3 is CASTGPGGAGQPQHF. The DNA of the CDR3 is TGTGCCAGTACCGGACCGGGGGGGGCGGGTCAGCCCCAGCATTTT. The full variable domain, completed using reference TRBV19 and TRBJ1-5, is DGGITQSPKYLFRKEGQNVTLSCEQNLNHDAMYWYRQDPGQGLRLIYYSQIVNDFQKGDIAEGYSVSREKKESFPLTVTSAQKNPTAFYLCASTGPGGAGQPQHFGDGTRLSIL.

The rearrangement links TRBV6-5 to TRBJ2-7; the D gene is possibly TRBD2 (6 bases). This CDR3 region has 15 residues. Germline loops: CDR1 MNHEY, CDR2 SVGAGI. The V and J ends lost 7 bases and 4 bases respectively, with 20 bases between them. CDR3 nucleotide sequence: TGTGCCAGCACCTCAACCCAGGCAGGGAGGTACGAGCAGTACTTC. Protein: CASTSTQAGRYEQYF.

This chain connects TRBV6-6 to TRBJ2-3, with 9 positions matching TRBD1. There are 16 residues in the CDR3. Germline CDR1 MNHNY, CDR2 SVGAGI (reference sequence). With 5 bases clipped from V and 4 bases from J, the junction kept 10 bases outside the gene matches. The CDR3 region has the DNA TGTGCCAGCAGTACCGAAGGACAGGGGACCCCAGATACGCAGTATTTT. Translating it yields CASSTEGQGTPDTQYF.

V is TRBV4-1 and J is TRBJ2-3; 9 bases fit TRBD1. After removal of 8 bases from V and 3 bases from J, the junction contained 6 bases not matched to a gene. Germline V lookup: CDR1 MGHRA, CDR2 YSYEKL. The CDR3 has 14 residues. This chain's CDR3 is CASSQGAQTDTQYF. In DNA, the CDR3 is TGCGCCAGCTCACAGGGGGCGCAGACAGATACGCAGTATTTT.

The chain uses TRBV6-5 and TRBJ2-7; 9 bases line up with TRBD1. J was trimmed by 3 bases and V by 7 bases; bases with no gene match: 10. Germline V gene data show CDR1 as MNHEY and CDR2 as SVGAGI. The CDR3 has 15 residues. The CDR3 protein is CASTREDRGYYEQYF. The CDR3 bases are TGTGCCAGCACCCGAGAGGACAGGGGTTACTACGAGCAGTACTTC.